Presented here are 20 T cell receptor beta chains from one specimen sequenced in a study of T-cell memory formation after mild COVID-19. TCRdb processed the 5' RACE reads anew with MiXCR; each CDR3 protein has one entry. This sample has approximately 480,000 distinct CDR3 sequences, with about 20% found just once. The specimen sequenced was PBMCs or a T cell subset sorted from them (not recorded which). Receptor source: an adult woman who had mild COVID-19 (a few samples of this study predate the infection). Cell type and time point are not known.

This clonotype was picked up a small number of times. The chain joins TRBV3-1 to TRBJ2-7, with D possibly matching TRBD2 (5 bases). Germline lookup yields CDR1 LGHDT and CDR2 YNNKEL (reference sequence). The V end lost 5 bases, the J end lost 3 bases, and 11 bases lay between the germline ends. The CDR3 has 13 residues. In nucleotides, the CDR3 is TGTGCCAGCAGCACCCCCAGCGGCTACGAGCAGTACTTC. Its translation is CASSTPSGYEQYF.

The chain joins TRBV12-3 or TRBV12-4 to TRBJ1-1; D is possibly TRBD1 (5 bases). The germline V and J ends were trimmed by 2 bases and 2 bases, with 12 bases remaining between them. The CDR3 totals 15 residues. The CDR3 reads CASSLWGPPNTEAFF. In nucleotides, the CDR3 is TGTGCCAGCAGTTTATGGGGACCTCCAAACACTGAAGCTTTCTTT.

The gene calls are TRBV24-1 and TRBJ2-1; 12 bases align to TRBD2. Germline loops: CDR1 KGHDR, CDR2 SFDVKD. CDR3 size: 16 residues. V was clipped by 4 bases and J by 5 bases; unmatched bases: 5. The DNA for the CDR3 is TGTGCCACCAGTGACCAGACTAGCGGGAGAAACAATGAGCAGTTCTTC. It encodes CATSDQTSGRNNEQFF.

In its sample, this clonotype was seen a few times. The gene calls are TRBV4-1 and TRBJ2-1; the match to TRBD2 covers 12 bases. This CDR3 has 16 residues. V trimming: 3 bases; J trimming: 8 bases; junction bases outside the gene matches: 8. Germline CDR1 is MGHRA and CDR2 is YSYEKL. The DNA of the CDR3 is TGCGCCAGCAGCCAGGACCTAGCGGGGGGGCGCGATGAGCAGTTCTTC. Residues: CASSQDLAGGRDEQFF.

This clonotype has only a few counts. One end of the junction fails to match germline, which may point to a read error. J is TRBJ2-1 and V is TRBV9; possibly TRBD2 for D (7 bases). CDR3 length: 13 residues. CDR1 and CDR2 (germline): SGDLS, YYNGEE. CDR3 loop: CASSVDGGAPSYF. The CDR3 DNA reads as TGTGCCAGCAGCGTAGATGGGGGGGCCCCCTCGTACTTC. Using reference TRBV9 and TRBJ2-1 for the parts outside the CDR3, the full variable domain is DSGVTQTPKHLITATGQRVTLRCSPRSGDLSVYWYQQSLDQGLQFLIQYYNGEERAKGNILERFSAQQFPDLHSELNLSSLELGDSALYFCASSVDGGAPSYFGPGTRLTVL.

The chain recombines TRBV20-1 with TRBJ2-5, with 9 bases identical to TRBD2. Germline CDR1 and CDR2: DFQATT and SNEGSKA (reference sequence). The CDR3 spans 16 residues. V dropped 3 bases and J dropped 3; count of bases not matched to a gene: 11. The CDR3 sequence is CSASAASGGREETQYF. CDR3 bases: TGCAGTGCTAGCGCCGCGAGCGGGGGGCGAGAAGAGACCCAGTACTTC.

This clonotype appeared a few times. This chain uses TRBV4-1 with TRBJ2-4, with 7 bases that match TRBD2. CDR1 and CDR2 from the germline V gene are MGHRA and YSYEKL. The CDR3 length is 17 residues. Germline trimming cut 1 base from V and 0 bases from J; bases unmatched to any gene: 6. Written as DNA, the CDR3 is TGCGCCAGCAGCCAAGGATGGGGGGGTGAAGCCAAAAACATTCAGTACTTC. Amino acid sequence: CASSQGWGGEAKNIQYF.

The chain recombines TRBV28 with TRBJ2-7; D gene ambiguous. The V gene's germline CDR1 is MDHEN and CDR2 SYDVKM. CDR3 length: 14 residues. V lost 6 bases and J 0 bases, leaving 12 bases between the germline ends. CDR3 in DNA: TGTGCCAGCAGCCCTCTGCCTGGCTCCTACGAGCAGTACTTC. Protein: CASSPLPGSYEQYF. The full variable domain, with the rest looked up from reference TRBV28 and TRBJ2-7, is DVKVTQSSRYLVKRTGEKVFLECVQDMDHENMFWYRQDPGLGLRLIYFSYDVKMKEKGDIPEGYSVSREKKERFSLILESASTNQTSMYLCASSPLPGSYEQYFGPGTRLTVT.

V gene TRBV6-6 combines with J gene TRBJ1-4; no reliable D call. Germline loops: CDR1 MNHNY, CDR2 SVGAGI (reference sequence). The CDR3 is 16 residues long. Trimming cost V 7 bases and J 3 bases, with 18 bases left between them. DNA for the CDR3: TGTGCCAGCACCCTTACCCCCGCCTCACCTAATGAAAAACTGTTTTTT. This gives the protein CASTLTPASPNEKLFF.

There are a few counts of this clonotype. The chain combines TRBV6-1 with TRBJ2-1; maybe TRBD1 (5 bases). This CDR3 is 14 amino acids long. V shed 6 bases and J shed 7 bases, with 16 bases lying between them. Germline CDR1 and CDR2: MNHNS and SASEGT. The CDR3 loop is CASRADIVANEQFF. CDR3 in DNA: TGTGCCAGCAGGGCGGACATAGTGGCGAATGAGCAGTTCTTC.

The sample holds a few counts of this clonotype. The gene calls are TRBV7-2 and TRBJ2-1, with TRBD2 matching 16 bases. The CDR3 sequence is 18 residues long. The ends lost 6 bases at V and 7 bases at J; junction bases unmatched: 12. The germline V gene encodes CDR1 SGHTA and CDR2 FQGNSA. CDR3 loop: CASRSPGLAGGRGNEQFF. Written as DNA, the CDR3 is TGTGCCAGCAGATCTCCGGGACTAGCGGGAGGGAGGGGGAATGAGCAGTTCTTC.

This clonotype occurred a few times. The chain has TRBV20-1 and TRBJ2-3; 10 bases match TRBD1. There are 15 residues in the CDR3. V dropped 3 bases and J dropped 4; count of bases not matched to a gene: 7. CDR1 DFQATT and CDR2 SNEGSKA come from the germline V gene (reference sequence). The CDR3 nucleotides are TGCAGTGCTAGTTACGGGACAGGGGAGGCAGATACGCAGTATTTT. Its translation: CSASYGTGEADTQYF.

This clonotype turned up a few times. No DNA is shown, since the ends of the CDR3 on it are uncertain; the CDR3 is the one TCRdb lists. The CDR3 sequence: CASSTSETQYF. This chain links TRBV2 with TRBJ2-5. Germline values: CDR1 SNHLY, CDR2 FYNNEI. Ends included, the CDR3 has 11 residues.

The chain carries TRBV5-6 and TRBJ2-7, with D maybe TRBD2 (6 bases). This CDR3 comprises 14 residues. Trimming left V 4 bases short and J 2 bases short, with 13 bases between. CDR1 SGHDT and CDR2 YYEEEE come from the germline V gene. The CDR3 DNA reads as TGTGCCAGCAGCCCGGGGGTCGGCGCCTACGAGCAGTACTTC. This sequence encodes CASSPGVGAYEQYF.

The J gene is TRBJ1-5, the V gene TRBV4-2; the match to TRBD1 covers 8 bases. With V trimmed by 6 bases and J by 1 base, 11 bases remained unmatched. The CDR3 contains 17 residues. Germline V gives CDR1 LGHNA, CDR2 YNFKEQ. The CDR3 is CASRSGQGRGSNQPQHF. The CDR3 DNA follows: TGTGCCAGCAGAAGCGGACAGGGCAGGGGAAGCAATCAGCCCCAGCATTTT.

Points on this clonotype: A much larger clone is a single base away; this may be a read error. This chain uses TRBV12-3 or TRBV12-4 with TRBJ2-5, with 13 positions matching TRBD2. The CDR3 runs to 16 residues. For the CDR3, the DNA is TGTGCCAGCAGTAAGACTAGCGGGGGGAGAAGTGAGACCAAGTACTTC. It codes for CASSKTSGGRSETKYF.

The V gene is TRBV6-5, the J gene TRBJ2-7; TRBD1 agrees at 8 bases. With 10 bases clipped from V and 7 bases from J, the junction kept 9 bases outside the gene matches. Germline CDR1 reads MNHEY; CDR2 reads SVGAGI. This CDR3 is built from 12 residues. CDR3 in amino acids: CATRQGRGEQYF. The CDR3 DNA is TGTGCCACCCGACAGGGGCGGGGAGAGCAGTACTTC.

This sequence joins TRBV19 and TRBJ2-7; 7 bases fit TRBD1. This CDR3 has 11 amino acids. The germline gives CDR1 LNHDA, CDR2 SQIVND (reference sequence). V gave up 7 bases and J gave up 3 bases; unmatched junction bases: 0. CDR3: CASTGGYEQYF. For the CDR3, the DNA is TGTGCCAGTACAGGGGGCTACGAGCAGTACTTC. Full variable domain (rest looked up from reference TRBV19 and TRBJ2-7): DGGITQSPKYLFRKEGQNVTLSCEQNLNHDAMYWYRQDPGQGLRLIYYSQIVNDFQKGDIAEGYSVSREKKESFPLTVTSAQKNPTAFYLCASTGGYEQYFGPGTRLTVT.

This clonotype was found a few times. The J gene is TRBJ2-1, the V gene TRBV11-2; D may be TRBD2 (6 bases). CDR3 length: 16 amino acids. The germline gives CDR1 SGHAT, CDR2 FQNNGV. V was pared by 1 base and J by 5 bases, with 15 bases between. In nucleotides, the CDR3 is TGTGCCAGCAGCTTAGTCGAACGGGGGTGGCACAATGAGCAGTTCTTC. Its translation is CASSLVERGWHNEQFF.

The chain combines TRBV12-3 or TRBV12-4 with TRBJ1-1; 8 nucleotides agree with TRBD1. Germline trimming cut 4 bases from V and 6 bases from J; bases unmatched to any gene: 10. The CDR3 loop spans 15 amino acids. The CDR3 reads CASSSGLTGASEAFF. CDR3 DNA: TGTGCCAGCAGTTCCGGTCTGACAGGGGCCTCTGAAGCTTTCTTT.